This T cell receptor (beta chain) was sequenced in a study of blood T cell repertoires in COVID-19. Whole-study context: Samples taken during acute and convalescent COVID-19 were collected in the United States, Italy and Spain. T cells, B-cell-depleted T cells, or PBMCs supplied cDNA or gDNA.

Sequencing used immunoSEQ multiplex PCR; TCRdb keeps in-frame clones, though not all of them. The data contain 90,000 to 130,000 clones, about four fifths of them singletons. Germline CDR1 reads LNHDA; CDR2 reads SQIVND (reference sequence). The CDR3 consists of 13 residues. The germline V and J ends were trimmed by 5 bases and 4 bases, with 9 bases remaining between them. The sequenced material came from peripheral blood. This sequence originates from an older woman with acute or convalescent COVID-19. The V and J genes are TRBV19 and TRBJ1-5; D remains unclear. In nucleotides, the CDR3 is TGTGCCAGTAGTTCTCAGTCTAATCAGCCCCAGCATTTT. Residues: CASSSQSNQPQHF. The complete variable domain, with remaining parts taken from reference TRBV19 and TRBJ1-5, reads DGGITQSPKYLFRKEGQNVTLSCEQNLNHDAMYWYRQDPGQGLRLIYYSQIVNDFQKGDIAEGYSVSREKKESFPLTVTSAQKNPTAFYLCASSSQSNQPQHFGDGTRLSIL.